This entry features one T cell receptor beta chain sequence. Its antigen is not identified. The V gene lost 2 bases and the J gene lost 1 base, with 6 bases spanning the gap. CDR3 length: 13 amino acids. Looked up from germline, CDR1 is SEHNR and CDR2 is FQNEAQ (reference sequence). These data belong to a study of siplizumab effects on memory and regulatory T cells. General study results and limits: The alloreactive clones that mapped to unstimulated subsets made up only a minor fraction. The drug siplizumab significantly decreased the alloreactive sequences that could be traced to unstimulated CD4+ memory cells. With siplizumab, Treg-derived clones averaged around 69% of mappable alloreactive CD4+ clones, versus 25% to 30% in controls.

The data were produced by immunoSEQ multiplex PCR, yet TCRdb's version contains in-frame clones alone and is incomplete. The table lists tens of thousands of clones, 87% of them singletons, with 0.35% in the top ten. The rearrangement joins TRBV7-9 to TRBJ2-7, with a tentative D call TRBD2 (5 bases). This TCR derives from a human donor in good health. Material: naive CD8+ T cells sorted from blood. CDR3 sequence: CASSLPGSYEQYF. In DNA, the CDR3 is TGTGCCAGCAGCTTACCGGGGTCCTACGAGCAGTACTTC.